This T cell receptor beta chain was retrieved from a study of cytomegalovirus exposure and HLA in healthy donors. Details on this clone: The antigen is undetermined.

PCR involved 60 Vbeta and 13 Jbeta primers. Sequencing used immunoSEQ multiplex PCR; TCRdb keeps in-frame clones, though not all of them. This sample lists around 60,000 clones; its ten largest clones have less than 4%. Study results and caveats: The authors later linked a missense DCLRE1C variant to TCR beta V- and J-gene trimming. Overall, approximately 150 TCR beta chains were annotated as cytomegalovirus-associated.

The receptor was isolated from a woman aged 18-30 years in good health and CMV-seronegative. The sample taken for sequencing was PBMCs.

The DNA for the CDR3 is TGTGCCAGCAGAACCACAGGGGACAAAAACATTCAGTACTTC. This gives the protein CASRTTGDKNIQYF. The chain is built from TRBV6-6 and TRBJ2-4; 7 bases are shared with TRBD1. V shed 6 bases, J shed 3 bases, and the junction held 5 bases outside the gene matches. CDR3 length equals 14 residues. Germline-derived CDR1 and CDR2 are MNHNY and SVGAGI (reference sequence).